This TCR beta chain was profiled in a study of human T cells and chemical hapten exposure. Time point given: patch test 3, about 24 weeks after DPC sensitization. Treatment defined: therapeutic diphenylcyclopropenone sensitization with weekly scalp DPC. The authors' total RNA extraction used unfractionated whole blood. CDR1 is MDHEN and CDR2 is SYDVKM in the germline V gene. With 6 bases removed from V and 7 bases from J, the gap between germline ends came to 10 bases. There are 12 residues in the CDR3. TCRdb analysed the RACE reads with MiXCR anew, one entry per CDR3 protein. The repertoire holds around 150,000 distinct CDR3 sequences, with around a quarter as singletons.

The sample in question was whole blood, obtained in connection with sensitization to the hapten diphenylcyclopropenone (DPC). The receptor was derived from a woman aged 18 to 35 with alopecia areata. Some clones in this sample may be carry-over from other donors' samples. This chain uses TRBV28 with TRBJ1-5; D uncertain. CDR3 nucleotide sequence: TGTGCCAGCAGCAAGGATGGGCAGCCCCAGCATTTT. It specifies CASSKDGQPQHF.